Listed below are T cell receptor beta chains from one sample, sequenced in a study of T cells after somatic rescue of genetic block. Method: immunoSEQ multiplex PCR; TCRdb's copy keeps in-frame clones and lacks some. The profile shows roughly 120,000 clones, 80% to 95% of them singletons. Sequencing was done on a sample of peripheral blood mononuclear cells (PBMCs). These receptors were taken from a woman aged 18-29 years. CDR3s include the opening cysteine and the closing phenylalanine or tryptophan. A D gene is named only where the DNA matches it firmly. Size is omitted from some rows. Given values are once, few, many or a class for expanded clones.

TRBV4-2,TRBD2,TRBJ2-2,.,TGTGCCAGCAGCCAAGCTTGGGCGGGGGAGGACACCGGGGAGCTGTTTTTT,CASSQAWAGEDTGELFF
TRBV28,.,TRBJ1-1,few,TGTGCCAGCAGTTCACCCAGAGGATTAAACACTGAAGCTTTCTTT,CASSSPRGLNTEAFF
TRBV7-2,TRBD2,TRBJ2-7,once,TGTGCCAGCAGCTTAGGAGGCGGGGGTGCTAGCTCCTACGAGCAGTACTTC,CASSLGGGGASSYEQYF
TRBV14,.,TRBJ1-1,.,TGTGCCAGCAGCATCTTTCCGGGGACTGAAGCTTTCTTT,CASSIFPGTEAFF
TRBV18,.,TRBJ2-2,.,TGTGCCAGCTCACCATCCCAAGGCACCGGGGAGCTGTTTTTT,CASSPSQGTGELFF
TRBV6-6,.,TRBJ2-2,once,TGTGCCAGCAGTTACGAGGGGAGGGAGCTGTTTTTT,CASSYEGRELFF
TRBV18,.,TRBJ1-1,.,TGTGCCAGCTCACCAAGTTCGGCCCTGAACACTGAAGCTTTCTTT,CASSPSSALNTEAFF
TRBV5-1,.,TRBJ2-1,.,TGCGCCAGCAGCCAGGAATGGAATGAGCAGTTCTTC,CASSQEWNEQFF
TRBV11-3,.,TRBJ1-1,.,TGTGCCAGCAAATCCGGGACAACCTCTTCTGAAGCTTTCTTT,CASKSGTTSSEAFF
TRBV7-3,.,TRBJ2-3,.,TGTGCCAGCAGCGTGCTAGCTAGCACAGATACGCAGTATTTT,CASSVLASTDTQYF
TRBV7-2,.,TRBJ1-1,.,TGTGCCAGCAGCTTAGGGCCAGGCAGTTTGACTGAAGCTTTCTTT,CASSLGPGSLTEAFF
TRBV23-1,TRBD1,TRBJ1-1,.,TGCGCCAGCATCCCCGACAGGGGGGATACTGAAGCTTTCTTT,CASIPDRGDTEAFF
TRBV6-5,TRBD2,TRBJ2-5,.,TGTGCCGTCCGGGGGGGAGTAGCTCCCCAAGAGACCCAGTACTTC,CAVRGGVAPQETQYF
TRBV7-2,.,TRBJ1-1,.,TGTGCCAGCAGCCAGGGGAGGGGAAACACTGAAGCTTTCTTT,CASSQGRGNTEAFF
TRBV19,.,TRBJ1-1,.,TGTGCCAGTAGTTCGACGGGGTGGAACACTGAAGCTTTCTTT,CASSSTGWNTEAFF
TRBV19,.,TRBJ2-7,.,TGTGCCAGTAGTATAAGCGGAACTACCTACGAGCAGTACTTC,CASSISGTTYEQYF
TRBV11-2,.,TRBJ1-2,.,TGTGCCAGCAGCTTGGTGGACAGAGATGGCTACACCTTC,CASSLVDRDGYTF
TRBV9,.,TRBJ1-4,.,TGTGCCAGCAGCGTAGGTGGCGGAGGGGAAAAACTGTTTTTT,CASSVGGGGEKLFF
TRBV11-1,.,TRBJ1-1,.,TGTGCCAGCAGCTTCGCAGGGGCGCGGAGTACTGAAGCTTTCTTT,CASSFAGARSTEAFF
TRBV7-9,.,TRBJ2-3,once,TGTGCCAGCAAGGCGACAGGTGGAACAGATACGCAGTATTTT,CASKATGGTDTQYF
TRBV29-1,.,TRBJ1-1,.,TGCAGCGTTGTTGCCTATAAAATGAACACTGAAGCTTTCTTT,CSVVAYKMNTEAFF
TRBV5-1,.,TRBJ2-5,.,TGCGCCAGCAGCTTGGCCGGCAGAGAAGAGACCCAGTACTTC,CASSLAGREETQYF
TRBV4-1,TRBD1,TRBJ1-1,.,TGCGCCAGCAGCCAGCAAGACAGGGCAGACTACGCTGAAGCTTTCTTT,CASSQQDRADYAEAFF
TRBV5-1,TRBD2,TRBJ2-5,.,TGCGCCAGCAGCTTCTACCTAGCGGGGGAAGAGACCCAGTACTTC,CASSFYLAGEETQYF
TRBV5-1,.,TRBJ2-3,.,TGCGCCAGCAGCTTGGATGACCGGGAGAGAACAGATACGCAGTATTTT,CASSLDDRERTDTQYF
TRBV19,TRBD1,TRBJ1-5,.,TGTGCCAGTAGTGCCGGACAGGGAATCAATCAGCCCCAGCATTTT,CASSAGQGINQPQHF
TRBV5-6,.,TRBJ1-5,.,TGTGCCAGCAGCTTAGCACAGAATCAGCCCCAGCATTTT,CASSLAQNQPQHF
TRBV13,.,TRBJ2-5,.,TGTGCCAGCAGCTTGGTAGGCCGTTCTCGTACCCAGTACTTC,CASSLVGRSRTQYF
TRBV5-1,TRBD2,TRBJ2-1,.,TGCGCCAGCAGCTGGGGACTAGCGGGGGCCTACAATGAGCAGTTCTTC,CASSWGLAGAYNEQFF
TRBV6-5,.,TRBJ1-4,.,TGTGCCAGCAGTTACTCCGGAGGGAGAGGGGAAAAACTGTTTTTT,CASSYSGGRGEKLFF
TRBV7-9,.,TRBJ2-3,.,TGTGCCAGCAGCTTAGCGGGGCGGGGCACAGATACGCAGTATTTT,CASSLAGRGTDTQYF
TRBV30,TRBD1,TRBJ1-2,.,TGTGCCTGGAGTGCACAGGGGCATGGCTACACCTTC,CAWSAQGHGYTF
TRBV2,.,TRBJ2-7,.,TGTGCCAGAACCGCAGACACAAAACAGGGGGGGCGCCATAAGACAGGGATCTACGAGCAGTACTTC,CARTADTKQGGRHKTGIYEQYF
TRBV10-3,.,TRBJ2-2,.,TGTGCCATAGGGGACCATTATAACACCGGGGAGCTGTTTTTT,CAIGDHYNTGELFF
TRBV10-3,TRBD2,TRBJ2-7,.,TGTGCCATCAGTGAGTCGCTAGCGGGGGATAAATCCTACGAGCAGTACTTC,CAISESLAGDKSYEQYF
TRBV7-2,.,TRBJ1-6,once,TGTGCCAGCAGCCCAGGGCGGCAGAGCTCCTATAATTCACCCCTCCACTTT,CASSPGRQSSYNSPLHF
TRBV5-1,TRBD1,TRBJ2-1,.,TGCGCCAGCAGCGCCACAGGGGGGAATGAGCAGTTCTTC,CASSATGGNEQFF
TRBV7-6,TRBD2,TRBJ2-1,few,TGTGCCAGCAGCTTAGTTACGCGGGGACTATACAATGAGCAGTTCTTC,CASSLVTRGLYNEQFF
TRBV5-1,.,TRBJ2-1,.,TGCGCCAGCAGCGTTTTTGTAGGGAATGAGCAGTTCTTC,CASSVFVGNEQFF
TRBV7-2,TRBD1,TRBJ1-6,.,TGTGCCAGCAGCACAGGGACAGGGGGTAGTTCACCCCTCCACTTT,CASSTGTGGSSPLHF
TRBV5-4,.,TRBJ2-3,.,TGTGCCAGCACCTCTGGAGTAGGCAGAGATACGCAGTATTTT,CASTSGVGRDTQYF
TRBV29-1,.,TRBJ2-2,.,TGCAGCGGAATGACAGGGAGGAACGGGGAGCTGTTTTTT,CSGMTGRNGELFF
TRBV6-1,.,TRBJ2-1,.,TGTGCCAGCAAGATGAGCTCCTACAATGAGCAGTTCTTC,CASKMSSYNEQFF
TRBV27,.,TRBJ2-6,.,TGTGCCAGCAGTCTTAGTCAGGGTGCTTTCTCTGGGGCCAACGTCCTGACTTTC,CASSLSQGAFSGANVLTF
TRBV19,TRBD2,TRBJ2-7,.,TGTGCCAGTAGTATGGCTAGCGGGGCCTCCTACGAGCAGTACTTC,CASSMASGASYEQYF
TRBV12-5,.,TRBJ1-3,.,TGTGCTAGTGGTTTGGCGGGAAACACCATATATTTT,CASGLAGNTIYF
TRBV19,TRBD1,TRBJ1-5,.,TGTGCCAGTAGTATAGCCCCGGACAGGGAGGGCAATCAGCCCCAGCATTTT,CASSIAPDREGNQPQHF
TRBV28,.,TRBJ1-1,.,TGTGCCAGCAGTTTTGCGCGTGAAGCTTTCTTT,CASSFAREAFF
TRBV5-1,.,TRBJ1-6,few,TGCGCCAGCAGCTTAACCACAGCGCAGTCACCCCTCCACTTT,CASSLTTAQSPLHF
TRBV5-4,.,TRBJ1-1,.,TGTGCCAGCAGCTTGGCGCAAACCAATCTCCAGGAAGCTTTCTTT,CASSLAQTNLQEAFF
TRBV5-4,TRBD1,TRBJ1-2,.,TGTGCCAGCAGTCTACAGGGGGCGGGATATGGCTACACCTTC,CASSLQGAGYGYTF